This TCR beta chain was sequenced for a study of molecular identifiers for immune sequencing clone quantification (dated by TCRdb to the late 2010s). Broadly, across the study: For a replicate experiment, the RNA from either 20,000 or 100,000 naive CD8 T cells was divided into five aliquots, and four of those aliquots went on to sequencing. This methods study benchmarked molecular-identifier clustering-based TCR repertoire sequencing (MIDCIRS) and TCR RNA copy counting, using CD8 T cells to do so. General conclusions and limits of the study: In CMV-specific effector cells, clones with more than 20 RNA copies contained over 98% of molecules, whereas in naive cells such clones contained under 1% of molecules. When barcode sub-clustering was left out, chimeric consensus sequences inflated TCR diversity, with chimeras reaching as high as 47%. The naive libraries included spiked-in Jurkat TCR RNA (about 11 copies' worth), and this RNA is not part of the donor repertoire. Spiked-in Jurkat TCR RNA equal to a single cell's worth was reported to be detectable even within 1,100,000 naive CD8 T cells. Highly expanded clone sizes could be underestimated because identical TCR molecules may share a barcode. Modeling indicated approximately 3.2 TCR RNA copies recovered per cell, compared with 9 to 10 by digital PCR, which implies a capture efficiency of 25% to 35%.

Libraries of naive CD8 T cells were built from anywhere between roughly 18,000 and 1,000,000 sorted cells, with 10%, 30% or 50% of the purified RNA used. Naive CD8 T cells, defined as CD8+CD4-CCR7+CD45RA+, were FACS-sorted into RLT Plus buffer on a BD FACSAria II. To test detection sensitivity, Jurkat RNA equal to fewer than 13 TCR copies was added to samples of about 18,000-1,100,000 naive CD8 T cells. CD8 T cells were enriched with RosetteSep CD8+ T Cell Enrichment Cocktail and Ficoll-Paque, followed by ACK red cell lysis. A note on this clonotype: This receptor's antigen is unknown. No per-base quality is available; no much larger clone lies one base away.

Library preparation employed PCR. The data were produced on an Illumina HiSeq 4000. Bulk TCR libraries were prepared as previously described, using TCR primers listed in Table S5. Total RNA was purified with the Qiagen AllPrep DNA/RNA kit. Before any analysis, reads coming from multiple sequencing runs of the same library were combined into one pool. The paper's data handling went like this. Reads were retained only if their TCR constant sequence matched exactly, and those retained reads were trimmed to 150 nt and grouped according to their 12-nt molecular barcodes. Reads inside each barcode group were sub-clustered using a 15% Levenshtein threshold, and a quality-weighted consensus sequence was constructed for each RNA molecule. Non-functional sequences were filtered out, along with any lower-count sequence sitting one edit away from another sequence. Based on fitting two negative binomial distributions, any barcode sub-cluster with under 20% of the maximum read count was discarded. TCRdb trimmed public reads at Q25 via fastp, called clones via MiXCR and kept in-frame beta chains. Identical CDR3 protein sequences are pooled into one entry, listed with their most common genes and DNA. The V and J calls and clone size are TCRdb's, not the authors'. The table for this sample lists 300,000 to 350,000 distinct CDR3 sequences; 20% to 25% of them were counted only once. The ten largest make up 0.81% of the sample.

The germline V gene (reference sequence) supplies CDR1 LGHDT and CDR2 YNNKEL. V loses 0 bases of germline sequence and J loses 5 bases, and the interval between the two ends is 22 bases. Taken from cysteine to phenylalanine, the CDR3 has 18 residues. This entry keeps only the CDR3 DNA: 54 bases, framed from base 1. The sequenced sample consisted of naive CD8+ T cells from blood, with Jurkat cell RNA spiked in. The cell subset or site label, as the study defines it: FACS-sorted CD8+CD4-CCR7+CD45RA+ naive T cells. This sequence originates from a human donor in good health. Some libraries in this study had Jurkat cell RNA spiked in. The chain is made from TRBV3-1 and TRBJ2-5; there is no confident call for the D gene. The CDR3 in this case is CASSQDSRGLDLGETQYF. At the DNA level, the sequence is TGTGCCAGCAGCCAAGATAGCCGAGGTCTTGACCTTGGGGAGACCCAGTACTTC.